One and the same sample provided the 30 T cell receptor beta chains below, sequenced in a study of early T cells in non-severe SARS-CoV-2 infection. TCRdb used MiXCR to reprocess the 5' RACE reads, holding one entry per CDR3 protein. The sample gives over 30,000 distinct CDR3 sequences, around 6% of which show up once; 7.5% to 8% is in the top ten. The sequencing sample was made of whole blood. The receptors here all came from an adult who was a healthcare worker with PCR-confirmed SARS-CoV-2 infection or an uninfected control (not recorded which).

The J gene is TRBJ2-2, the V gene TRBV24-1, with 11 nucleotides matching TRBD1. The CDR3 extends over 17 amino acids. The trim removed 3 bases at V and 4 bases at J, leaving 6 bases unmatched. Germline CDR1 and CDR2: KGHDR and SFDVKD. CDR3 amino acids: CATSDPPGQGGTGELFF. In DNA, the CDR3 is TGTGCCACCAGTGATCCACCGGGACAGGGGGGCACCGGGGAGCTGTTTTTT.

V is TRBV6-1 and J is TRBJ2-2; D not resolved. Germline V lookup: CDR1 MNHNS, CDR2 SASEGT. This CDR3 has 14 residues. Trimming pared 7 bases from V and 0 bases from J, leaving 9 bases between. As DNA, the CDR3 is TGTGCCAGCATAATCGGTACGAACACCGGGGAGCTGTTTTTT. The encoded protein is CASIIGTNTGELFF.

The sample holds many counts of this clonotype. The chain combines TRBV7-6 with TRBJ1-2, with D unresolved. Germline values: CDR1 SGHVS, CDR2 FNYEAQ. This CDR3 contains 16 residues. V was pared by 2 bases and J by 2 bases, with 15 bases between. CDR3 nucleotide sequence: TGTGCCAGCAGCTTATCCCCCGGCAGCACAAACTATGGCTACACCTTC. Amino acids: CASSLSPGSTNYGYTF.

This clonotype was counted ten times or more. The rearrangement joins TRBV6-6 to TRBJ2-3, with 10 bases fitting TRBD1. CDR1 is MNHNY, CDR2 SVGAGI, per germline (reference sequence). V lost 5 bases, J lost 3 bases, and 5 bases stayed unmatched. This CDR3 has 15 amino acids. This CDR3 reads CASSHGQGETDTQYF. Written as DNA, the CDR3 is TGTGCCAGCAGTCATGGACAGGGGGAAACAGATACGCAGTATTTT.

The sample holds many counts of this clonotype. This chain uses TRBV11-2 with TRBJ1-4, with 7 nucleotides matching TRBD1. CDR1 is SGHAT, CDR2 FQNNGV, per germline. This CDR3 region has 17 residues. The ends lost 6 bases at V and 3 bases at J; junction bases unmatched: 13. The CDR3 nucleotides are TGTGCCAGCAGTTTAACCGGGACAGTGAGATCTAATGAAAAACTGTTTTTT. Residues: CASSLTGTVRSNEKLFF.

The chain uses TRBV11-2 and TRBJ2-7, with a weak D call TRBD2 (6 bases). Per germline, CDR1 SGHAT and CDR2 FQNNGV. Trimming shortened V by 4 bases and J by 1 base, and 14 bases separated the two germline ends. The CDR3 covers 15 residues. The CDR3 sequence is CASSSPGDGSYEQYF. CDR3 coding DNA: TGTGCCAGCAGCTCCCCGGGGGACGGATCCTACGAGCAGTACTTC.

The chain carries TRBV7-6 and TRBJ1-4; possible D gene TRBD1, 5 bases. CDR1 is SGHVS and CDR2 is FNYEAQ in the germline V gene. V shed 0 bases and J shed 5 bases, with 10 bases lying between them. This CDR3 is built from 15 residues. CDR3 in DNA: TGTGCCAGCAGCTTAGCCGCTGGGGGGAATGAAAAACTGTTTTTT. Translating gives CASSLAAGGNEKLFF. Combining the CDR3 with reference TRBV7-6 and TRBJ1-4 gives the whole variable domain GAGVSQSPRYKVTKRGQDVALRCDPISGHVSLYWYRQALGQGPEFLTYFNYEAQQDKSGLPNDRFSAERPEGSISTLTIQRTEQRDSAMYRCASSLAAGGNEKLFFGSGTQLSVL.

This clonotype has ten or more counts. The chain has TRBV7-9 and TRBJ1-5; D may be TRBD1 (6 bases). Germline-derived CDR1 and CDR2 are SEHNR and FQNEAQ (reference sequence). V was pared by 4 bases and J by 3 bases, with 10 bases between. There are 14 residues in the CDR3. In DNA form, the CDR3 reads TGTGCCAGCAGCTCAGGACAGAACAATCAGCCCCAGCATTTT. Residues: CASSSGQNNQPQHF.

Regarding this clonotype: A junction end diverges from the germline sequence, so it may reflect a read error. The chain has TRBV19 and TRBJ1-1, with D uncertain. Germline-derived CDR1 and CDR2 are LNHDA and SQIVND (reference sequence). The CDR3 runs 13 residues. The CDR3 coding sequence is TGTGTCAGTAGTATCGGACGGAACACTGAAGCTTTCTTT. Protein: CVSSIGRNTEAFF.

This clonotype was observed at least ten times. The chain couples TRBV4-1 to TRBJ1-1; the D gene is possibly TRBD1 (5 bases). Per the germline V gene, CDR1 is MGHRA and CDR2 is YSYEKL. This CDR3 contains 14 residues. V lost 6 bases and J 5 bases, leaving 16 bases between the germline ends. The DNA for the CDR3 is TGCGCCAGCAGGGGGGTCCTGAGGGGAACTGAAGCTTTCTTT. Translated, it gives CASRGVLRGTEAFF.

This clonotype appeared many times. The chain employs TRBV7-2 and TRBJ2-7, with D perhaps assigned TRBD1 or TRBD2 (6 bases each). From germline, CDR1 is SGHTA and CDR2 FQGNSA. Trimming left V 1 base short and J 6 bases short, with 16 bases between. The CDR3 has 15 residues. The CDR3, as DNA: TGTGCCAGCAGCTTAGGGGGCGGGACACCTCTCGAGCAGTACTTC. This codes for CASSLGGGTPLEQYF.

This clonotype turned up a few times. V is TRBV6-1 and J is TRBJ2-7; 7 nucleotides agree with TRBD1. The CDR3 runs 13 residues. The V segment lost 6 bases and the J segment 2 bases; nucleotides outside the gene matches: 4. Germline V gene sequence: CDR1 MNHNS, CDR2 SASEGT. CDR3 residues: CASRLGTAYEQYF. In DNA, the CDR3 is TGTGCCAGCAGACTAGGGACAGCCTACGAGCAGTACTTC.

The rearrangement uses TRBV9 and TRBJ2-3; TRBD1 or TRBD2 may be the D gene (6 bases each). CDR3 length: 15 residues. The V and J ends lost 4 bases and 5 bases respectively, with 17 bases between them. Germline V gene data show CDR1 as SGDLS and CDR2 as YYNGEE. For the CDR3, the DNA is TGTGCCAGCAGCACAGAGGGCAGGGGAGGAGATACGCAGTATTTT. As protein: CASSTEGRGGDTQYF.

Many counts were recorded for this clonotype. This rearrangement joins TRBV30 to TRBJ1-5, with D unclear. The germline V gene encodes CDR1 GTSNPN and CDR2 SVGIG (reference sequence). The CDR3 is 10 amino acids. The ends were cut back, 0 bases at V and 10 bases at J, with 4 bases in the middle. In nucleotides, the CDR3 is TGTGCCTGGAGTGTCATCCCCCAGCATTTT. Translation gives CAWSVIPQHF.

The chain uses TRBV5-4 and TRBJ1-6, with TRBD1 matching over 7 bases. J gave up 9 bases and V 7 bases, and 7 bases lay outside the gene matches. The germline CDR1 and CDR2 sequences are SGHNT and YYREEE (reference sequence). The CDR3 runs 13 residues. The CDR3 nucleotides are TGTGCCAGCTTCGAGACAGGGCGTTCACCCCTCCACTTT. This gives the protein CASFETGRSPLHF.

This clonotype was seen more than once but under ten times. This rearrangement joins TRBV12-3 or TRBV12-4 to TRBJ2-7, with 7 bases identical to TRBD2. The CDR3 sequence is 13 residues long. With 5 bases clipped from V and 2 bases from J, the junction kept 3 bases outside the gene matches. Written as DNA, the CDR3 is TGTGCCAGCAGTCCGGGGGGTCCCTACGAGCAGTACTTC. This codes for CASSPGGPYEQYF.

The table lists this clonotype with many counts. The rearrangement joins TRBV4-2 to TRBJ1-5; 9 bases map to TRBD1. The CDR3 consists of 17 residues. The germline gives CDR1 LGHNA, CDR2 YNFKEQ. Trimming took 1 base from V and 6 from J; bases not matched to a gene: 10. The CDR3 region is CASSQAQGAGIGQPQHF. CDR3 sequence (DNA): TGTGCCAGCAGCCAAGCACAGGGGGCAGGTATTGGTCAGCCCCAGCATTTT.

This clonotype was found many times. The chain combines TRBV6-2 or TRBV6-3 with TRBJ1-1; D not certain. V gave up 6 bases and J gave up 2 bases, with 10 bases separating them. This CDR3 contains 13 residues. Germline CDR1 is MNHEY and CDR2 is SVGEGT. CDR3 residues: CASSLVPNTEAFF. The CDR3 bases are TGTGCCAGCAGCCTGGTCCCTAACACTGAAGCTTTCTTT.

This clonotype was detected many times. The DNA for the CDR3 is TGTGCCAGCTCACCGGTCAGGGGGCCCTCCGGGGAGCTGTTTTTT. Translating it yields CASSPVRGPSGELFF. The chain recombines TRBV18 with TRBJ2-2; 8 bases align to TRBD1. The germline V gene encodes CDR1 KGHSH and CDR2 LQKENI. The CDR3 has 15 amino acids. The trim removed 3 bases at V and 6 bases at J, leaving 6 bases unmatched.

This clonotype was counted only a few times. This sequence joins TRBV7-9 and TRBJ2-5; 10 bases are a match to TRBD1. Germline V gives CDR1 SEHNR, CDR2 FQNEAQ (reference sequence). Trimming cost V 4 bases and J 3 bases; bases outside gene matches: 2. The CDR3 is 14 residues long. The CDR3 DNA sequence: TGTGCCAGCAGCTATGGGACAGGGGAAGAGACCCAGTACTTC. Amino acid sequence: CASSYGTGEETQYF.

This chain uses TRBV3-1 with TRBJ2-7; 7 nucleotides match TRBD1. Germline lookup yields CDR1 LGHDT and CDR2 YNNKEL (reference sequence). The CDR3 is 17 residues long. V gave up 1 base and J gave up 3 bases; unmatched junction bases: 12. As DNA, the CDR3 is TGTGCCAGCAGCCAAGTTACAGGGGCCGCTTTGTACTACGAGCAGTACTTC. Residues: CASSQVTGAALYYEQYF.

The V and J genes are TRBV28 and TRBJ2-3; D not certain. Germline CDR1 MDHEN, CDR2 SYDVKM. The length of the CDR3 is 12 residues. The germline V and J ends were trimmed by 7 bases and 6 bases, with 11 bases remaining between them. As DNA, the CDR3 is TGTGCCAGCACCGCGGCCGCGGATACGCAGTATTTT. This translates into CASTAAADTQYF.

This clonotype came up many times. The chain carries TRBV18 and TRBJ1-5; D perhaps matches TRBD1 (5 bases). Germline V gene data show CDR1 as KGHSH and CDR2 as LQKENI. The CDR3 spans 14 residues. V was clipped by 6 bases and J by 7 bases, with 16 bases between them. The CDR3 sequence is CASSPVAGSQPQHF. CDR3 coding DNA: TGTGCCAGCTCCCCAGTGGCAGGGAGCCAGCCCCAGCATTTT.

This clonotype has a count of ten or more. The chain joins TRBV7-9 to TRBJ1-4; 8 bases fit TRBD1. Germline V gene sequence: CDR1 SEHNR, CDR2 FQNEAQ (reference sequence). Trimming removed 2 bases from V and 7 bases from J; junction bases left unmatched: 3. The CDR3 has 14 amino acids. The DNA for the CDR3 is TGTGCCAGCAGCTTACAGGGGGCGGGTGAAAAACTGTTTTTT. Its translation: CASSLQGAGEKLFF.

This clonotype was found many times. The rearrangement links TRBV7-9 to TRBJ2-7; TRBD1 agrees at 9 bases. The germline gives CDR1 SEHNR, CDR2 FQNEAQ (reference sequence). V shed 6 bases and J 3 bases; nucleotides not matched to a gene: 6. This CDR3 comprises 14 residues. The CDR3 protein is CASSRRDRDYEQYF. The CDR3 coding sequence is TGTGCCAGCAGTCGCCGGGACAGGGACTACGAGCAGTACTTC.

This clonotype came up many times. The rearrangement links TRBV10-3 to TRBJ1-2; D gene ambiguous. This CDR3 region has 14 residues. Germline CDR1 reads ENHRY; CDR2 reads SYGVKD. The ends were cut back, 3 bases at V and 7 bases at J, with 15 bases in the middle. The chain's CDR3 is CAISDSTDPSGYTF. The DNA of the CDR3 is TGTGCCATCAGTGACTCTACAGATCCTTCTGGCTACACCTTC.

This clonotype was detected ten times or more. The genes are TRBV20-1 and TRBJ1-6; no clear D. Germline V CDR1 and CDR2: DFQATT, SNEGSKA (reference sequence). The length of the CDR3 is 14 residues. Deletions cut 3 bases from V and 5 bases from J, with 11 bases between. The chain's CDR3 is CSASRASDNSPLHF. The CDR3 nucleotides read TGCAGTGCTAGTAGGGCTTCTGATAATTCACCCCTCCACTTT.

This clonotype was counted many times. The chain carries TRBV19 and TRBJ1-4; D remains ambiguous. The V gene's germline CDR1 is LNHDA and CDR2 SQIVND (reference sequence). V shed 5 bases and J shed 5 bases, with 12 bases lying between them. The CDR3 has 14 amino acids. This chain's CDR3 is CASSFRASNEKLFF. The CDR3 bases are TGTGCCAGTAGTTTCCGGGCCAGCAATGAAAAACTGTTTTTT.

The sample holds a few counts of this clonotype. The rearrangement joins TRBV28 to TRBJ2-2; TRBD2 matches at 14 bases. V shed 4 bases and J 4 bases; nucleotides not matched to a gene: 2. Germline CDR1 MDHEN, CDR2 SYDVKM. The CDR3 loop spans 16 amino acids. The CDR3 sequence is CASSYGLAGGTGELFF. CDR3 sequence (DNA): TGTGCCAGCAGTTACGGACTAGCGGGGGGCACCGGGGAGCTGTTTTTT.

This clonotype was seen a few times. The CDR3: CASSYGTGVINGYTF. The CDR3 nucleotides read TGTGCCAGCAGTTACGGGACAGGGGTGATAAATGGCTACACCTTC. The rearrangement links TRBV6-5 to TRBJ1-2; the match to TRBD1 covers 10 bases. The germline gives CDR1 MNHEY, CDR2 SVGAGI. The CDR3 is made up of 15 amino acids. Trimming at V came to 2 bases and at J to 6 bases, leaving 6 bases not matched to a gene.